This T cell receptor (beta chain) was recorded in a study of blood T cell repertoires in COVID-19. Study context: Acute and convalescent COVID-19 specimens originated in the United States, Italy and Spain.

Clones were sequenced by immunoSEQ multiplex PCR, and TCRdb holds only the in-frame ones, with some missing. Of around 88,000 clones detected, nearly 90% appear once; the ten largest clones hold just under 3%. Germline-derived CDR1 and CDR2 are MNHEY and SVGAGI. With V trimmed by 0 bases and J by 4 bases, 3 bases remained unmatched. This CDR3 comprises 15 residues. The sequencing sample was made of peripheral blood. This clonotype was sampled from a woman older than 75 with acute or convalescent COVID-19. The J gene is TRBJ2-5, the V gene TRBV6-5, with 9 bases aligning to TRBD2. The CDR3 loop reads CASSYSRTSVETQYF. The DNA for the CDR3 is TGTGCCAGCAGTTACTCGAGGACTAGCGTAGAGACCCAGTACTTC.